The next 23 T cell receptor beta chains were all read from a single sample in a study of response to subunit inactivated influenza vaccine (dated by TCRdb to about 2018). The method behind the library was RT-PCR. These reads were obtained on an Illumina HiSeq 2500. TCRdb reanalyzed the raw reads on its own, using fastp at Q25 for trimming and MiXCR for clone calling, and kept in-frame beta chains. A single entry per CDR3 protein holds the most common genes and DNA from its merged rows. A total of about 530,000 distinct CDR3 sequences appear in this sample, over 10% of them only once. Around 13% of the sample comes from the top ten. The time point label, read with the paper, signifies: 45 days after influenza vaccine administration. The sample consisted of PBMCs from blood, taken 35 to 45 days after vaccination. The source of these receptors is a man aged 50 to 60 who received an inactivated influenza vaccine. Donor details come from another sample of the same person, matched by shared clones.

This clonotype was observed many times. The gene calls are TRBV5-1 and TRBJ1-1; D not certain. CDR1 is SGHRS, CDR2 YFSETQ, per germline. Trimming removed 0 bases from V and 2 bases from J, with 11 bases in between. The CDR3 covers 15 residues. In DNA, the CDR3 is TGCGCCAGCAGCTTGGCGGCAGAAGTAAACACTGAAGCTTTCTTT. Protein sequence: CASSLAAEVNTEAFF.

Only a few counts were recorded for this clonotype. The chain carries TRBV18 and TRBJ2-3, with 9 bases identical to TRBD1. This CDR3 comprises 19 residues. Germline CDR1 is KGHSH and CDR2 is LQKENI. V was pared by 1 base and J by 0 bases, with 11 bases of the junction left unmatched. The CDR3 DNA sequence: TGTGCCAGCTCACCACGGCCGGGACAGGGCCCCTATAGCACAGATACGCAGTATTTT. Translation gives CASSPRPGQGPYSTDTQYF. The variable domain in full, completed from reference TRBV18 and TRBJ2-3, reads NAGVMQNPRHLVRRRGQEARLRCSPMKGHSHVYWYRQLPEEGLKFMVYLQKENIIDESGMPKERFSAEFPKEGPSILRIQQVVRGDSAAYFCASSPRPGQGPYSTDTQYFGPGTRLTVL.

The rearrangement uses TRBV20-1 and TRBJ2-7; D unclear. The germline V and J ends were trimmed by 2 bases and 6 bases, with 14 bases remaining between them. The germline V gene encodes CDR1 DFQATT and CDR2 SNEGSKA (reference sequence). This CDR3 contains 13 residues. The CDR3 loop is CSARSHEGPEQYF. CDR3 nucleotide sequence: TGCAGTGCTAGATCCCATGAAGGACCCGAGCAGTACTTC.

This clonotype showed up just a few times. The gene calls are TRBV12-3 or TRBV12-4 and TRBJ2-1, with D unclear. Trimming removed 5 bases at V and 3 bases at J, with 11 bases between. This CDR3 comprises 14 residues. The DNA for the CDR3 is TGTGCCAGCAGTCAGACAAGGCTCTACAATGAGCAGTTCTTC. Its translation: CASSQTRLYNEQFF.

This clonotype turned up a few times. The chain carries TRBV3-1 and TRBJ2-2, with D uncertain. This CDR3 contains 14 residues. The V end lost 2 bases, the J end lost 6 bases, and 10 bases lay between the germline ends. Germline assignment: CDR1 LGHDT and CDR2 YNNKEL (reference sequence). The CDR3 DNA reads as TGTGCCAGCAGCCAACCGATAGAGGCCGGGGAGCTGTTTTTT. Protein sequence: CASSQPIEAGELFF.

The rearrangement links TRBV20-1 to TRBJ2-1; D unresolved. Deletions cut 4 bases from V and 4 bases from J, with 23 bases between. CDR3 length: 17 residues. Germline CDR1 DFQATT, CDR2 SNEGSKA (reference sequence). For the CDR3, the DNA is TGCAGTGCTATTATGGTTGGGCAGAGAGGCCCTTACAATGAGCAGTTCTTC. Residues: CSAIMVGQRGPYNEQFF.

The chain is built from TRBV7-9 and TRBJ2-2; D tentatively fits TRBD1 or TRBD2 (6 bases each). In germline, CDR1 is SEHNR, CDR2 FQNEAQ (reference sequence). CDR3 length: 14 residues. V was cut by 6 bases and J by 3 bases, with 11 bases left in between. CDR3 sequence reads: CASRQGGDTGELFF. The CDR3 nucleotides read TGTGCCAGCAGACAGGGAGGAGACACCGGGGAGCTGTTTTTT.

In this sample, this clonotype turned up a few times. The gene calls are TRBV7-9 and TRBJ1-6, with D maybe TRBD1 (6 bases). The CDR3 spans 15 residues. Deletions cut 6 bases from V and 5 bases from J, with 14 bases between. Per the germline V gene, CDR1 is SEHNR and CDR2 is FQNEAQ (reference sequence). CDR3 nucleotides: TGTGCCAGCAGTTCCAGACAGGAAAATAATTCACCCCTCCACTTT. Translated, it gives CASSSRQENNSPLHF. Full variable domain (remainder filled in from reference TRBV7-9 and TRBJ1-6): DTGVSQNPRHKITKRGQNVTFRCDPISEHNRLYWYRQTLGQGPEFLTYFQNEAQLEKSRLLSDRFSAERPKGSFSTLEIQRTEQGDSAMYLCASSSRQENNSPLHFGNGTRLTVT.

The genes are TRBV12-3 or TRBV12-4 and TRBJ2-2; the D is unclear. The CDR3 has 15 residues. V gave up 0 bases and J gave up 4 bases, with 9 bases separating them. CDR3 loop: CASSLAHSATGELFF. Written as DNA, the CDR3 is TGTGCCAGCAGTTTAGCGCACAGTGCCACCGGGGAGCTGTTTTTT.

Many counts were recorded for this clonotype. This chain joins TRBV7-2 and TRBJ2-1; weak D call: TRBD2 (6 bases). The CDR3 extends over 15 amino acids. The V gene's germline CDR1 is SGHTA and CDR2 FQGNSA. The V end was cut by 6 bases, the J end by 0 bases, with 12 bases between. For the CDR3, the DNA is TGTGCCAGCAGGGAAGCGGGTATCTCCTACAATGAGCAGTTCTTC. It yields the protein CASREAGISYNEQFF. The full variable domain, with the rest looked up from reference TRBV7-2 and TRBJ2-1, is GAGVSQSPSNKVTEKGKDVELRCDPISGHTALYWYRQSLGQGLEFLIYFQGNSAPDKSGLPSDRFSAERTGGSVSTLTIQRTQQEDSAVYLCASREAGISYNEQFFGPGTRLTVL.

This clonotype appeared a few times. The CDR3 nucleotides are TGTGCCAGCAGCTTGGGGAGGGGACAGGGAACAGATACGCAGTATTTT. It codes for CASSLGRGQGTDTQYF. The chain has TRBV5-5 and TRBJ2-3; 9 positions match TRBD1. With V trimmed by 0 bases and J by 3 bases, 5 bases remained unmatched. Germline assignment: CDR1 SGHKS and CDR2 YYEKEE (reference sequence). The CDR3 contains 16 residues.

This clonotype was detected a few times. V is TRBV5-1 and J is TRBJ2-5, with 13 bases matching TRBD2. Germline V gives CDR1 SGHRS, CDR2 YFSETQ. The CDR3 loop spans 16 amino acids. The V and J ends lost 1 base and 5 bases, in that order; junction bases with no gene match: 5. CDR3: CASSLRTSGGSETQYF. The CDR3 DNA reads TGCGCCAGCAGCTTGCGGACTAGCGGGGGCAGCGAGACCCAGTACTTC.

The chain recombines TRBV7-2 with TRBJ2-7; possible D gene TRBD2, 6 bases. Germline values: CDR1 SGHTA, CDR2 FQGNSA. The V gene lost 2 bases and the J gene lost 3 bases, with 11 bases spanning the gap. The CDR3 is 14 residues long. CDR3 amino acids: CASSLSGQYYEQYF. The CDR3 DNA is TGTGCCAGCAGCTTAAGCGGGCAGTACTACGAGCAGTACTTC.

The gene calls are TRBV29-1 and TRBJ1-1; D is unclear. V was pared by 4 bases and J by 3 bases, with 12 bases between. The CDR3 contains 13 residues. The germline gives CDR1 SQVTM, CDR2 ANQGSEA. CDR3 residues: CSVARRLDTEAFF. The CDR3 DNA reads TGCAGCGTTGCCCGGCGCCTCGACACTGAAGCTTTCTTT.

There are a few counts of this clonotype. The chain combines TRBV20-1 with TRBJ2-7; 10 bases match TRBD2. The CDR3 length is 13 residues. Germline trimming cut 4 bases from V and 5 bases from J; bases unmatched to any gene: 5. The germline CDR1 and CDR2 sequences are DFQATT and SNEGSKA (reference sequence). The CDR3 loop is CSAMLAGAHEQYF. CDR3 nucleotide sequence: TGCAGTGCTATGCTAGCGGGAGCCCACGAGCAGTACTTC.

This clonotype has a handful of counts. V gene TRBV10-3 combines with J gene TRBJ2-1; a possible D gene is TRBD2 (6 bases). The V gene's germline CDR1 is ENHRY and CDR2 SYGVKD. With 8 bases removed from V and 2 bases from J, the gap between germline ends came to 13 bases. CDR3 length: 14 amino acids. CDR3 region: CAIGGSGTYNEQFF. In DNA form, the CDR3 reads TGTGCCATCGGGGGGTCAGGGACCTACAATGAGCAGTTCTTC.

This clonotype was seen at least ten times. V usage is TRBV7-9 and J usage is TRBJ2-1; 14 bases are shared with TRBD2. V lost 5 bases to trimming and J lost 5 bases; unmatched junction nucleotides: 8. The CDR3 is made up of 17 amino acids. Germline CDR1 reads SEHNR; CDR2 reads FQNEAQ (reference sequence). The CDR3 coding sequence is TGTGCCAGCAGCCCGGGGACTAGCGGGAGTTCGGACAATGAGCAGTTCTTC. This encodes CASSPGTSGSSDNEQFF.

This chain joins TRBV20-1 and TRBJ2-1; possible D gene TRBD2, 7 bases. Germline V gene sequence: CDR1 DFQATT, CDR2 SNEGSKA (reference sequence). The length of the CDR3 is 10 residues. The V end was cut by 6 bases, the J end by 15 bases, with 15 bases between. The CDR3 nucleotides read TGCAGTGCGGGGGGGCTGGTAACGTTCTTC. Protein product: CSAGGLVTFF.

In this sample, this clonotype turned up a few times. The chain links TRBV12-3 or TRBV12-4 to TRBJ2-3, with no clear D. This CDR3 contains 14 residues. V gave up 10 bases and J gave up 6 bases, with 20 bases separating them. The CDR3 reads CATSGPGRRDTQYF. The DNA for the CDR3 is TGTGCCACTTCGGGCCCAGGTAGAAGGGATACGCAGTATTTT.

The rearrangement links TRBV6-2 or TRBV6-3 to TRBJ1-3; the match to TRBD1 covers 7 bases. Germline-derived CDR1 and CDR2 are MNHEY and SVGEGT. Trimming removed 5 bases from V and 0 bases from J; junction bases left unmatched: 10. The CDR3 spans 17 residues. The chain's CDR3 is CASSPWTGVSSGNTIYF. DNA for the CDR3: TGTGCCAGCAGTCCATGGACAGGCGTCTCCTCTGGAAACACCATATATTTT.

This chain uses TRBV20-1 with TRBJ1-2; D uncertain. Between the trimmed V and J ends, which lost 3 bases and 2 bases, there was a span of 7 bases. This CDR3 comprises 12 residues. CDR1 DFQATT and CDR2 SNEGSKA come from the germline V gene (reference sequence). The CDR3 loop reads CSASPENYGYTF. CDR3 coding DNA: TGCAGTGCTAGTCCAGAGAACTATGGCTACACCTTC.

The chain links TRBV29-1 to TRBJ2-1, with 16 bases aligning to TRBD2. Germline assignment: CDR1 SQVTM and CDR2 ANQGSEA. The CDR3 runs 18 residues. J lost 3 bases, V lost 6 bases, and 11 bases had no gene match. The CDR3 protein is CSVGLAGGQIVHYNEQFF. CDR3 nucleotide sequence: TGCAGCGTGGGACTAGCGGGAGGGCAAATAGTCCACTACAATGAGCAGTTCTTC.

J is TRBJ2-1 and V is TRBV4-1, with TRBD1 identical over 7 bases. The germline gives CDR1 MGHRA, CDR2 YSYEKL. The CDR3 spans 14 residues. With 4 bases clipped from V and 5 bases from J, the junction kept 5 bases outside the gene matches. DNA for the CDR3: TGCGCCAGCAGCCTCGGACAGGTCCACAATGAGCAGTTCTTC. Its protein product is CASSLGQVHNEQFF.